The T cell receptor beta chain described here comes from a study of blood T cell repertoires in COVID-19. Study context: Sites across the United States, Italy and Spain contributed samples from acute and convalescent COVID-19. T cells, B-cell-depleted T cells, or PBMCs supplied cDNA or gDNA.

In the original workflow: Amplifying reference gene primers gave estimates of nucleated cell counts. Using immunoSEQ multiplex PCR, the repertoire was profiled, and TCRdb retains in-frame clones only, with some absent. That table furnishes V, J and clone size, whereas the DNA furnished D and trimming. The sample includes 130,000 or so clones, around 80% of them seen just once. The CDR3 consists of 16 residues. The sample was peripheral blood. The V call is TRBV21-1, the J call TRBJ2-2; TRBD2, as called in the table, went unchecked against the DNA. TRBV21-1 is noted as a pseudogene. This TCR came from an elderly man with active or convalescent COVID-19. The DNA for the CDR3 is TGTGCCAGGTTAGATGGGAGGGCGCGAGACACCGGGGAGCTGTTTTTT. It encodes CARLDGRARDTGELFF.